The 3 T cell receptor beta chains reported below all come from one sample, sequenced in a study of blood T cell repertoires in COVID-19. Method: immunoSEQ multiplex PCR; TCRdb's copy keeps in-frame clones and lacks some. This table holds around 300,000 clones, about 85% found once. The sample comprised PBMCs or T cells enriched from blood (not recorded which). Receptors were obtained from a woman aged 45-65 years who had recovered from COVID-19.

The J gene is TRBJ1-5, the V gene TRBV28; a weak D match, TRBD1 (5 bases). In germline, CDR1 is MDHEN, CDR2 SYDVKM. Trimming took off 3 bases at V and 6 bases at J, with 12 bases between the two ends. The CDR3 has 14 amino acids. In DNA, the CDR3 is TGTGCCAGCAGTTTGATGACAGTCCCTCAGCCCCAGCATTTT. This encodes CASSLMTVPQPQHF.

This clone showed up just a few times. This chain connects TRBV3-1 (or the pseudogene TRBV3-2) to TRBJ1-3; D gene unclear. CDR1 and CDR2 (germline): LGHDT, YNNKEL (reference sequence). There are 18 residues in the CDR3. V gave up 0 bases and J gave up 0 bases, with 15 bases separating them. The DNA of the CDR3 is TGTGCCAGCAGCCAAGATTGGGCCCTCGACGGCTCTGGAAACACCATATATTTT. It translates to CASSQDWALDGSGNTIYF.

The gene calls are TRBV5-1 and TRBJ1-2; 7 positions match TRBD1. The germline V gene encodes CDR1 SGHRS and CDR2 YFSETQ. V trimming: 0 bases; J trimming: 5 bases; junction bases outside the gene matches: 10. This CDR3 region has 16 residues. CDR3 region: CASSLATRRQGYGYTF. CDR3 sequence (DNA): TGCGCCAGCAGCTTGGCCACCCGTCGACAGGGTTATGGCTACACCTTC.